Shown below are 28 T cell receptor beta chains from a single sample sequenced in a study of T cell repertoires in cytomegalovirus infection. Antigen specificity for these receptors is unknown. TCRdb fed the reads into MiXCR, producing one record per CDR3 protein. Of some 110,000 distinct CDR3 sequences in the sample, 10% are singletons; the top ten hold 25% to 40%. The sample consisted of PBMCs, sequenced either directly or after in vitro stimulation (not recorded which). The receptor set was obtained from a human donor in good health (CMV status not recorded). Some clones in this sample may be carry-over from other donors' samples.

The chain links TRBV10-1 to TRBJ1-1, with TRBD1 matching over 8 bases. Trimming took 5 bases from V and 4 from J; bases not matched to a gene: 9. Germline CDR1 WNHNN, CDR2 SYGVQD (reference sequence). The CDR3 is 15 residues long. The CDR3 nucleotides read TGCGCCAGCAGTTCAGGGGGCTGGCGCGCCACTGAAGCTTTCTTT. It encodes CASSSGGWRATEAFF.

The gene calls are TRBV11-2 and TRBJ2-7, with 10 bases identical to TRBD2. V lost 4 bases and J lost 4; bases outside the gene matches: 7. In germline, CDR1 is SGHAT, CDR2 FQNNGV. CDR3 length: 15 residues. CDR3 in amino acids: CASSSLAGASYEQYV. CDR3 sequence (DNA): TGTGCCAGCAGCTCGCTAGCGGGAGCCTCATACGAGCAGTACGTC.

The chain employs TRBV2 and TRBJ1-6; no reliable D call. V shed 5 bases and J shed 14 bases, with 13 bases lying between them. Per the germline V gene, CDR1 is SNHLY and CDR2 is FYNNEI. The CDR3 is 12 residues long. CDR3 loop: CASSREHGALHF. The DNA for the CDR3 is TGTGCCAGCAGTCGGGAGCACGGGGCCCTCCACTTT.

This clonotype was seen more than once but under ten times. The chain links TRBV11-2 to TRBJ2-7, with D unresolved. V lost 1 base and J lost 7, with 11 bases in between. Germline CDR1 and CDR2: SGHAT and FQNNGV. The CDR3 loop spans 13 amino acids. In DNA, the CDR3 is TGTGCCAGCAGCTTAGTTCGGGCGAGGGAGCAGTACGTC. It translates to CASSLVRAREQYV.

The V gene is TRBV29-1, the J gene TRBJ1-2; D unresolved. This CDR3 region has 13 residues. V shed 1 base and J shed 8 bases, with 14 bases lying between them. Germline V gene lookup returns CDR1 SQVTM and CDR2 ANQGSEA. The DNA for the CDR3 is TGCAGCGTTGAAGGGCAGCTTAACCTGGGCTACACCTTC. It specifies CSVEGQLNLGYTF.

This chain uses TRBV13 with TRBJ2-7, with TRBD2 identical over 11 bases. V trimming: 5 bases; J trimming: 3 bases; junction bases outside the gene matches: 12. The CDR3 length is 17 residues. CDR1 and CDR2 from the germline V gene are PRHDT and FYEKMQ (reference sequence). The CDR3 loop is CASSHDGIGTSGYEQYF. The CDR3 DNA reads TGTGCCAGCAGCCACGACGGCATCGGGACTAGCGGCTACGAGCAGTACTTC.

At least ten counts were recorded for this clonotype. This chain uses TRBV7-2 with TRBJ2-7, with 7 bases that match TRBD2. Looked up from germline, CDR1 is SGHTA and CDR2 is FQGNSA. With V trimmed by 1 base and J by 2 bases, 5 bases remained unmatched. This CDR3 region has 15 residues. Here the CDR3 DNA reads TGTGCCAGCAGCTTAGTCCAAGGACTAGCCTACGAGCAGTACTTC. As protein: CASSLVQGLAYEQYF.

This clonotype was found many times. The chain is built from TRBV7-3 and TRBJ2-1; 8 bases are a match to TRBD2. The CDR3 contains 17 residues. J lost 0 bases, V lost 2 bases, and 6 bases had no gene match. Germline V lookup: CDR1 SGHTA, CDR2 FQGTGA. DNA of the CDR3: TGTGCCAGCAGCTTAGGAACTCTAGCGGGCTCCTACAATGAGCAGTTCTTC. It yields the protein CASSLGTLAGSYNEQFF.

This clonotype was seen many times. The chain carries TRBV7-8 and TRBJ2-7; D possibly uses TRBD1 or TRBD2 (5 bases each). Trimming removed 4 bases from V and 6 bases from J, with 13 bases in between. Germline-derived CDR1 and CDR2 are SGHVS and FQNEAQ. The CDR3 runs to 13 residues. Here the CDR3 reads CASSSIRDREQYF. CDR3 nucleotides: TGTGCCAGCAGCTCTATCCGGGACCGCGAGCAGTACTTC.

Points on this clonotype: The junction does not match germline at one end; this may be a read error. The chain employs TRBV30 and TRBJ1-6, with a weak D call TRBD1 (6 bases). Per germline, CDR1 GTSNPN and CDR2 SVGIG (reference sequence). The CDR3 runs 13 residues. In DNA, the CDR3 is TGTGCCGGGAGCCGGACAGAAAACTCACCCCTCCACTTT. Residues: CAGSRTENSPLHF.

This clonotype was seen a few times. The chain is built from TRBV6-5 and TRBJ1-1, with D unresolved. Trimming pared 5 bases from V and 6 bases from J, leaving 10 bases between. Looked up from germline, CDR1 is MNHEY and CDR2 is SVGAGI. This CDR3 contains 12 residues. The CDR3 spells CASSGRRSEAFF. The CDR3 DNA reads TGTGCCAGCAGTGGCAGACGGTCTGAAGCTTTCTTT.

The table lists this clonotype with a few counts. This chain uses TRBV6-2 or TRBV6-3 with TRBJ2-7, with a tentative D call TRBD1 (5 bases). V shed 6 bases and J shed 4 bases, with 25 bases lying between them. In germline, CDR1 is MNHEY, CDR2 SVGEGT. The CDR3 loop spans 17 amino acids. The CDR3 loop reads CASRHPQVLQGKYEQYF. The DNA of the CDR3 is TGTGCCAGCAGGCATCCCCAAGTTCTTCAGGGTAAATACGAGCAGTACTTC.

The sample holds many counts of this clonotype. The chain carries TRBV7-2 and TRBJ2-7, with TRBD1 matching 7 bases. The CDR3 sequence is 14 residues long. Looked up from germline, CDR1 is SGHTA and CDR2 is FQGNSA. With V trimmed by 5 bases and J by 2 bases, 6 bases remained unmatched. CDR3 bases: TGTGCCAGCAGCACAAAGACAGGGACCTACGAGCAGTACTTC. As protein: CASSTKTGTYEQYF.

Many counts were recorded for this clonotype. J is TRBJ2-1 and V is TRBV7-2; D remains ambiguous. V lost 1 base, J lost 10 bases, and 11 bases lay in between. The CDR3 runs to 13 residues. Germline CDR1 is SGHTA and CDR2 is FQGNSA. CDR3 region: CASSLVRPPEQFF. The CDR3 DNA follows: TGTGCCAGCAGCTTAGTCCGGCCTCCGGAGCAGTTCTTC.

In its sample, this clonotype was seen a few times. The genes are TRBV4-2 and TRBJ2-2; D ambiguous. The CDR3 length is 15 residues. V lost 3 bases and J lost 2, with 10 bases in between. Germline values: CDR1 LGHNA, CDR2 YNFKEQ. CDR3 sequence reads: CASSQIMGNTGELFF. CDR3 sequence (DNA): TGTGCCAGCAGCCAGATCATGGGAAACACCGGGGAGCTGTTTTTT.

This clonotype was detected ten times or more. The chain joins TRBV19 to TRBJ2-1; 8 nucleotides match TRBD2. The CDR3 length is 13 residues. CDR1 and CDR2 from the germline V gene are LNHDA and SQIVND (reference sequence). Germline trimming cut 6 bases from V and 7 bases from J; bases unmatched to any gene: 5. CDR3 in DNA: TGTGCCAGTAGCAGCGGGAGATGGAATGAGCAGTTCTTC. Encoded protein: CASSSGRWNEQFF.

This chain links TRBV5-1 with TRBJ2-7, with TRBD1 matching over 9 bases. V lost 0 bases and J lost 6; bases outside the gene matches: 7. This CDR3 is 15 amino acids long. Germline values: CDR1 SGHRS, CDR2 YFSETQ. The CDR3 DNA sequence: TGCGCCAGCAGCTTGGGAGGACAGGGGACAGGCGAGCAGTACTTC. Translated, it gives CASSLGGQGTGEQYF.

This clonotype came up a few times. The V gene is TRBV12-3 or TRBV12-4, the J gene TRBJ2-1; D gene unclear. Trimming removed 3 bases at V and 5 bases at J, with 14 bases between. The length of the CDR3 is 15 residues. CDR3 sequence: CASSFGQGYHNEQFF. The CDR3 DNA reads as TGTGCCAGCAGTTTTGGGCAAGGCTACCACAATGAGCAGTTCTTC.

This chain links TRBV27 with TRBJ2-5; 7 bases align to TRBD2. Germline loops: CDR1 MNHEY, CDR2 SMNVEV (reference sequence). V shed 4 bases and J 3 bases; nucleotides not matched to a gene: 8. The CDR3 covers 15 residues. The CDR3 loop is CASSSPASGKETQYF. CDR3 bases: TGTGCCAGCAGTTCACCCGCTAGCGGTAAAGAGACCCAGTACTTC.

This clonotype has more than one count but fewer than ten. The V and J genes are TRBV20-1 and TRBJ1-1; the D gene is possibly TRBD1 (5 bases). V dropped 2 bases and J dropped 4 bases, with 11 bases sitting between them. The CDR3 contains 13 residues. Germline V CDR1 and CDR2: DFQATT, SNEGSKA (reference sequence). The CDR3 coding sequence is TGCAGTGCTAGATCTCAGGGTGGCACTGAAGCTTTCTTT. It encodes CSARSQGGTEAFF.

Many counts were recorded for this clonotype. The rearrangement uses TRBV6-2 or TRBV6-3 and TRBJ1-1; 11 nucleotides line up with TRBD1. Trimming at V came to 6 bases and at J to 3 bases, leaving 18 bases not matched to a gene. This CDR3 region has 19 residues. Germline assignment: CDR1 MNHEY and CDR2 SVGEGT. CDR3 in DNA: TGTGCCAGCAGACCCCGGGACAGGGGGATTGCGGTTGGGCACACTGAAGCTTTCTTT. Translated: CASRPRDRGIAVGHTEAFF.

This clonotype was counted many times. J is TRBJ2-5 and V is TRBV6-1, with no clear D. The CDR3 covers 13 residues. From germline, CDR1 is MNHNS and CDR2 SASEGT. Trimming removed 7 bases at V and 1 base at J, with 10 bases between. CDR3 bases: TGTGCCAGCAAAACGGCTAGCCAAGAGACCCAGTACTTC. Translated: CASKTASQETQYF.

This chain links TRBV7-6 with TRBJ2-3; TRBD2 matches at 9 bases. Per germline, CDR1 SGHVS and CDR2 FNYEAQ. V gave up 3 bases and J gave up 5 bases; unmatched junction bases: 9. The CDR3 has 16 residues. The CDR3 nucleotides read TGTGCCAGCAGCTTCGGTCTAGCGGGGCTTGGAGATACGCAGTATTTT. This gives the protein CASSFGLAGLGDTQYF. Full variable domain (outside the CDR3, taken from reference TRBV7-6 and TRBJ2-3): GAGVSQSPRYKVTKRGQDVALRCDPISGHVSLYWYRQALGQGPEFLTYFNYEAQQDKSGLPNDRFSAERPEGSISTLTIQRTEQRDSAMYRCASSFGLAGLGDTQYFGPGTRLTVL.

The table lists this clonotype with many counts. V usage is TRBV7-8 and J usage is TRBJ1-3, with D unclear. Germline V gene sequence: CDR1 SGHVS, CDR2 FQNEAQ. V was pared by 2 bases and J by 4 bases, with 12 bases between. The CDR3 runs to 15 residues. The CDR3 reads CASSLPWEAGNTIYF. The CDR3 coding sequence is TGTGCCAGCAGCTTACCCTGGGAGGCCGGAAACACCATATATTTT.

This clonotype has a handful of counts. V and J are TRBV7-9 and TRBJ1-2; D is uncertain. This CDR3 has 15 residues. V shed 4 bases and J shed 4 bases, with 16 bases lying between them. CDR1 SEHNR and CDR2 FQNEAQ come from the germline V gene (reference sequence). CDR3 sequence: CASSSWTDSTYGYTF. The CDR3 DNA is TGTGCCAGCAGCTCTTGGACCGATAGCACCTATGGCTACACCTTC.

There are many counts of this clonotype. The CDR3 loop reads CASSQDPGVAGMFYEQYV. In DNA form, the CDR3 reads TGCGCCAGCAGCCAGGACCCGGGGGTAGCGGGAATGTTCTACGAGCAGTACGTC. J is TRBJ2-7 and V is TRBV4-3; 8 nucleotides align to TRBD2. This CDR3 region has 18 residues. Germline values: CDR1 LGHNA, CDR2 YSLEER. Unmatched junction bases numbered 16, after V lost 3 bases and J lost 3 bases.

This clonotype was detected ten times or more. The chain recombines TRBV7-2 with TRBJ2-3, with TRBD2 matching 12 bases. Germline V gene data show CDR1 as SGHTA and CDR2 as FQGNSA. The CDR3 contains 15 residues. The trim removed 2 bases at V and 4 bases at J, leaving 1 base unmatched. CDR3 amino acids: CASSLRLAGADTQYF. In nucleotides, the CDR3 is TGTGCCAGCAGCTTAAGACTAGCGGGAGCAGATACGCAGTATTTT.

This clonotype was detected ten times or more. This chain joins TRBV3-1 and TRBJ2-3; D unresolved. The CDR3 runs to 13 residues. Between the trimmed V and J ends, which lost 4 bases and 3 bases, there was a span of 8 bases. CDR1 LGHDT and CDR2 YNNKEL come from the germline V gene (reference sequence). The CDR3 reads CASSPSGTDTQYF. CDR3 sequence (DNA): TGTGCCAGCAGCCCATCCGGGACAGATACGCAGTATTTT.